This T cell receptor beta chain came from a study of blood T cell repertoires in COVID-19 (dated by TCRdb to about 2020). Regarding the research as a whole: Samples covering the acute and convalescent phases of COVID-19 were provided by collaborators in the United States, Italy and Spain. The material from the prospective study consisted of cDNA or gDNA derived from T cells, B-cell-depleted T cells, or PBMCs. Where available, HLA class I and class II types were taken from metadata supplied by the sample provider and were not determined by assay-based typing. The samples were drawn from two sources: the first 160 participants of the ongoing ImmuneRACE study, and 1,000 to 1,500 subjects contributed by 6 global collaborators. Nearly every sample came with metadata listing a de-identified subject ID, COVID-19 status, age in years and sex. Deeply sampled blood TCRbeta repertoires from subjects exposed to, actively infected with, or recovered from COVID-19 were included in the dataset. A freely available public database, intended as a resource for researchers studying the immune response to SARS-CoV-2, is where the repertoires were released. Overall results and qualifications from the work: How much clinical and demographic metadata was included differed by source and by participant, and the metadata was provided uncurated.

Regarding this clone: Its antigen target is currently unknown. No clone much larger than this one lies a single base away; base qualities are absent.

Whole blood was collected in K2EDTA tubes by collaborating institutions according to the institutions' own protocols. For TCRbeta analysis, collaborators shipped samples as frozen whole blood, isolated PBMCs, or DNA extracted from either of those sample types. At the junction V is shortened by 0 bases and J by 0 bases, with 9 bases in between. The germline V gene (reference sequence) sets CDR1 to LGHDT and CDR2 to YNNKEL. The CDR3 sequence holds 16 residues, the cysteine and phenylalanine included. CDR3 DNA only is kept here, 48 bases in frame from base 1. TCRbeta CDR3 regions were amplified from genomic DNA by means of the immunoSEQ Assay, a bias-controlled multiplex PCR. The study's own analysis went as follows. Within the assay, amplification of reference gene primers was used to estimate how many nucleated cells each sample contained. To quantify the absolute abundance of each unique TCRbeta CDR3 rearrangement, sequence reads were collapsed and filtered. For each sample, productive Simpson clonality was calculated as the square root of Simpson's diversity index over productive rearrangements. As stored in TCRdb, this immuneACCESS dataset retains in-frame rearrangements with V and J assigned. A fraction of the clones does not appear; measured against another copy, unresolved V genes explain less than half of the discrepancy, and the remainder lacks a known reason. V, J and clone size are taken as reported in that table, and D and trimming were inferred from the DNA itself. The sample profile shows approximately 19,000 clones; almost 90% of them were found once. Over 8.5% of the sample rests with the top ten.

The sequenced material came from peripheral blood. This receptor was taken from a human donor in a cohort sampled during active COVID-19. The V and J genes are TRBV3-1 (or the pseudogene TRBV3-2) and TRBJ2-1; there is no confident call for the D gene. The nucleotide sequence is given as TGTGCCAGCAGCCAAGATCGGGTTAGCTCCTACAATGAGCAGTTCTTC. Its amino acids are CASSQDRVSSYNEQFF.